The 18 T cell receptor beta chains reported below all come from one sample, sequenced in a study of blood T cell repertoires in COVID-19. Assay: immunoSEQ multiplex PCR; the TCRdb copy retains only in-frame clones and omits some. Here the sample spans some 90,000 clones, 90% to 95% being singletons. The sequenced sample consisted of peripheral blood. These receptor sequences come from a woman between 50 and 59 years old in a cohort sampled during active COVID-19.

The CDR3 spells CASSPAGRFVQPQHF. In DNA, the CDR3 is TGTGCCAGCTCACCTGCAGGCCGCTTCGTTCAGCCCCAGCATTTT. The chain is built from TRBV18 and TRBJ1-5; no reliable D call. Trimming pared 3 bases from V and 6 bases from J, leaving 15 bases between. The V gene's germline CDR1 is KGHSH and CDR2 LQKENI. The CDR3 has 15 residues.

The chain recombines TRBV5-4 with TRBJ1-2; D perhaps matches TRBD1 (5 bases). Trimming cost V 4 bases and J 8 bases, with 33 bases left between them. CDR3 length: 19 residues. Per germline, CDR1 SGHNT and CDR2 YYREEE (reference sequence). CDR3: CASSDGGSGTANPMRGYTF. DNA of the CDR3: TGTGCCAGCAGCGACGGGGGGTCCGGGACGGCAAATCCTATGAGAGGCTACACCTTC.

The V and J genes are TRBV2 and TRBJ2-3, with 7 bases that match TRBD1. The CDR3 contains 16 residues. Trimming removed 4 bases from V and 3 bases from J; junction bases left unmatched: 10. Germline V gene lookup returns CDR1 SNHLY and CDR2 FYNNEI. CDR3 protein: CASSVQQGIGTDTQYF. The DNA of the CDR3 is TGTGCCAGCAGTGTACAACAGGGGATTGGTACAGATACGCAGTATTTT. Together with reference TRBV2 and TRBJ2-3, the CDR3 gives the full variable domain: EPEVTQTPSHQVTQMGQEVILRCVPISNHLYFYWYRQILGQKVEFLVSFYNNEISEKSEIFDDQFSVERPDGSNFTLKIRSTKLEDSAMYFCASSVQQGIGTDTQYFGPGTRLTVL.

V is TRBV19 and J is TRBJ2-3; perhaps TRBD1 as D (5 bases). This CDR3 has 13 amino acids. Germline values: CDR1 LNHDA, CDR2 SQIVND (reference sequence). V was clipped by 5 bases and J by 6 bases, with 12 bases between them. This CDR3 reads CASSSRHRDTQYF. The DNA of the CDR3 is TGTGCCAGTAGTTCCCGCCACAGGGATACGCAGTATTTT. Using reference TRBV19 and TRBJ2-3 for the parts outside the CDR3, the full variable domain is DGGITQSPKYLFRKEGQNVTLSCEQNLNHDAMYWYRQDPGQGLRLIYYSQIVNDFQKGDIAEGYSVSREKKESFPLTVTSAQKNPTAFYLCASSSRHRDTQYFGPGTRLTVL.

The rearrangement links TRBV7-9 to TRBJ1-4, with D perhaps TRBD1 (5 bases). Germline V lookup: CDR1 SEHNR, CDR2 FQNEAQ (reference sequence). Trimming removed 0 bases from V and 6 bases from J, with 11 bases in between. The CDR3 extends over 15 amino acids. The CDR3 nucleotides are TGTGCCAGCAGCTTAGCGGGGACTAGGGATGAAAAACTGTTTTTT. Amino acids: CASSLAGTRDEKLFF.

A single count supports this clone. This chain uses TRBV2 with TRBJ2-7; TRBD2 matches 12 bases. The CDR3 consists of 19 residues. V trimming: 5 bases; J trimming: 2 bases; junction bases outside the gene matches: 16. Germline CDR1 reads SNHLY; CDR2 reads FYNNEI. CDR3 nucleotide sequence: TGTGCCAGCAGTTGGACCCAGGGGCTAGCGGGGGGGCGTGCCTACGAGCAGTACTTC. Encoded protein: CASSWTQGLAGGRAYEQYF. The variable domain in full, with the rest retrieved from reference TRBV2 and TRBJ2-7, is EPEVTQTPSHQVTQMGQEVILRCVPISNHLYFYWYRQILGQKVEFLVSFYNNEISEKSEIFDDQFSVERPDGSNFTLKIRSTKLEDSAMYFCASSWTQGLAGGRAYEQYFGPGTRLTVT.

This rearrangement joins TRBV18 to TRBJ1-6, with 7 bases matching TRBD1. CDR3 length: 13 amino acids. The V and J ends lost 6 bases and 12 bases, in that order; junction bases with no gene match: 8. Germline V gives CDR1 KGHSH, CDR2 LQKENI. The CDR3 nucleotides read TGTGCCAGCTCCGGACAGGAGACGAGACCCCTCCACTTT. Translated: CASSGQETRPLHF.

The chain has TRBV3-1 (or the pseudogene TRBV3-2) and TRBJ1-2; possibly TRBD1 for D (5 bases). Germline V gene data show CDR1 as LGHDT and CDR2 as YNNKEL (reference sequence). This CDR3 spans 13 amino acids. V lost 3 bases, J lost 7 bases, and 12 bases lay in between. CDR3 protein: CASSHPGGVGYTF. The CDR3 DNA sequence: TGTGCCAGCAGCCACCCTGGGGGGGTTGGCTACACCTTC.

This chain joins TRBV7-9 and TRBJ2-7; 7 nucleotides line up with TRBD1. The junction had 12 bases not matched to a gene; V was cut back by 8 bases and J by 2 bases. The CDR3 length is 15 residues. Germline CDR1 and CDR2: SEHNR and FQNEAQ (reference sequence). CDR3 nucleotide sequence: TGTGCCAGCCGGATTTCAGGGCAGGGGGCCTACGAGCAGTACTTC. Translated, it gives CASRISGQGAYEQYF.

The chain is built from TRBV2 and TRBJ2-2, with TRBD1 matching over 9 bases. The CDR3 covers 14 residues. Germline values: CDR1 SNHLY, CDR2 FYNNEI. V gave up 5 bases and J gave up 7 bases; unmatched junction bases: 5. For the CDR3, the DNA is TGTGCCAGCAGTCAACAGGGGGCAGTCGGGGAGCTGTTTTTT. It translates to CASSQQGAVGELFF.

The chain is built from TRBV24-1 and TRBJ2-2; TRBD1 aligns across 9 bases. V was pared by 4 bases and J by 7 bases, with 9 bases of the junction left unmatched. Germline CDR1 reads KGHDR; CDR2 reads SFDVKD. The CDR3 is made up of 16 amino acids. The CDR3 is CATSDSGQGWSGELFF. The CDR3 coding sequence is TGTGCCACCAGTGACTCCGGACAGGGGTGGAGCGGGGAGCTGTTTTTT.

CDR3 sequence: CASSQGFTGELFF. The CDR3 nucleotides read TGTGCCAGCAGTCAGGGGTTCACCGGGGAGCTGTTTTTT. The chain uses TRBV6-5 and TRBJ2-2, with a possible D match to TRBD1 (6 bases). CDR1 and CDR2 from the germline V gene are MNHEY and SVGAGI. The V and J ends lost 5 bases and 4 bases respectively, with 8 bases between them. This CDR3 comprises 13 residues.

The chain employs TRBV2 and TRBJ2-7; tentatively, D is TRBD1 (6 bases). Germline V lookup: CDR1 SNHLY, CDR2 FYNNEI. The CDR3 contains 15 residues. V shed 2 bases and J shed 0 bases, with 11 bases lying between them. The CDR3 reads CASSELGASSYEQYF. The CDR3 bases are TGTGCCAGCAGTGAATTGGGGGCCTCCTCCTACGAGCAGTACTTC.

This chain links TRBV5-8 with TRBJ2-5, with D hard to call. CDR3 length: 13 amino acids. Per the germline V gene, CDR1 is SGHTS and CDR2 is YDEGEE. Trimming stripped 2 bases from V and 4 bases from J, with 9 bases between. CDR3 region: CASSFQVGETQYF. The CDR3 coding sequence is TGTGCCAGCAGCTTCCAGGTTGGAGAGACCCAGTACTTC.

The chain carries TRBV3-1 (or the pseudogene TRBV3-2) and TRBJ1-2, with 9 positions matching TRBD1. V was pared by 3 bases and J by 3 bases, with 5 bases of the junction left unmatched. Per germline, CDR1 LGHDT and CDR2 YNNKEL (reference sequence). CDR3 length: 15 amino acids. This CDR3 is CASSHGDRAHYGYTF. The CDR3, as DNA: TGTGCCAGCAGCCATGGGGACAGGGCCCACTATGGCTACACCTTC.

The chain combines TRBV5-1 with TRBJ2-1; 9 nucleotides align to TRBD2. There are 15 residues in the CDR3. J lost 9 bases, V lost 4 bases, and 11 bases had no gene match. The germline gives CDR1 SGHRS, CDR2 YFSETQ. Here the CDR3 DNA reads TGCGCCAGCAGCATCCTAGCGGGGAGTGCCTCTGAGCAGTTCTTC. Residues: CASSILAGSASEQFF.

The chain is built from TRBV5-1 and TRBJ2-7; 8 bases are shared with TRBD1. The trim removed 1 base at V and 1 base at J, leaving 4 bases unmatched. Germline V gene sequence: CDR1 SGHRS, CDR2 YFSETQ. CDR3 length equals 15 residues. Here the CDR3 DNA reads TGCGCCAGCAGCTTGTGGGGACAGGTTTCCTACGAGCAGTACTTC. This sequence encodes CASSLWGQVSYEQYF.

CDR3 residues: CATTGGGETQYF. Here the CDR3 DNA reads TGTGCCACCACGGGGGGCGGGGAGACCCAGTACTTC. The chain carries TRBV15 and TRBJ2-5; a possible D gene is TRBD2 (7 bases). This CDR3 contains 12 residues. Germline assignment: CDR1 LNHNV and CDR2 YYDKDF (reference sequence). V was cut by 7 bases and J by 5 bases, with 11 bases left in between.